The clone carrying this T cell receptor beta chain came up many times. Its target is not known. Time point in this sample: newly diagnosed GD, antithyroid drugs for less than 3 months. PBMCs were the source of the RNA used for TCR sequencing. Graves' disease diagnosis followed American Thyroid Association guidelines. This CDR3 comprises 16 residues. The germline gives CDR1 SGDLS, CDR2 YYNGEE. V was shortened by 0 bases and J by 1 base, with 11 bases between the two germline ends. Arm-PCR of CDR3 regions and iRepertoire HTBI primers were used to build TCR beta libraries. TCRdb called the multiplex PCR reads again in MiXCR, with one record for every CDR3 protein. The data show more than 300,000 distinct CDR3 sequences, less than 20% seen once. These data belong to a study of regulatory T cells in long-lasting Graves disease. Study details: Graves' patients who were just diagnosed had used antithyroid drugs for under 3 months. Overall study results and limits: Sample size was small, which may have lowered accuracy. Preferential use of TRBV28, TRBJ1-2 and TRBJ2-5 was seen in persistent disease.

The sequences come from peripheral blood mononuclear cells (PBMCs), collected at new diagnosis, from a patient treated with antithyroid drugs. The chain links TRBV9 to TRBJ1-5; D is unresolved. The source is a female donor with Graves disease. CDR3 region: CASSVGSGRSNQPQHF. CDR3 DNA: TGTGCCAGCAGCGTAGGGTCAGGACGAAGCAATCAGCCCCAGCATTTT.